This entry lists 19 T cell receptor beta chains sequenced from one sample in a study of OX40 agonist ivuxolimab in advanced cancers. The repertoire was sequenced with immunoSEQ multiplex PCR; TCRdb's copy has only in-frame clones and lacks some. Found here are 50,000 to 85,000 clones, about 85% of them singletons; the top ten hold 3.5% to 4.5%. Material: CD4+ or CD8+ T cells sorted from blood, obtained in a trial of the OX40 agonist ivuxolimab. These receptors all come from an adult with an advanced solid tumor such as melanoma, head and neck, liver or kidney cancer.

This clone came up a few times. The rearrangement uses TRBV7-9 and TRBJ2-7; 7 nucleotides agree with TRBD1. The CDR3 contains 15 residues. The ends lost 1 base at V and 1 base at J; junction bases unmatched: 4. Germline assignment: CDR1 SEHNR and CDR2 FQNEAQ (reference sequence). The DNA of the CDR3 is TGTGCCAGCAGCTTAGACTTGGGACAGTCCTACGAGCAGTACTTC. It translates to CASSLDLGQSYEQYF.

The CDR3 sequence: CASGGTANEKLFF. The DNA of the CDR3 is TGTGCCAGCGGGGGGACAGCGAATGAAAAACTGTTTTTT. The rearrangement uses TRBV6-1 and TRBJ1-4; 7 bases agree with TRBD1. The V gene's germline CDR1 is MNHNS and CDR2 SASEGT. The CDR3 contains 13 residues. The junction had 5 bases not matched to a gene; V was cut back by 8 bases and J by 5 bases.

The CDR3 spells CASRRPGVGEKLFF. CDR3 DNA: TGTGCCAGCAGGAGACCAGGGGTGGGGGAAAAACTGTTTTTT. The V and J genes are TRBV27 and TRBJ1-4; D might be TRBD1 (6 bases). V lost 6 bases, J lost 8 bases, and 16 bases lay in between. The CDR3 has 14 residues. The germline V gene encodes CDR1 MNHEY and CDR2 SMNVEV (reference sequence).

Remarks on this clone: The same CDR3 arises from other DNA sequences in this sample as well. The V call is TRBV5-4, the J call TRBJ1-1; no firm D call. The V gene lost 0 bases and the J gene lost 1 base, with 7 bases spanning the gap. The CDR3 extends over 14 amino acids. CDR1 SGHNT and CDR2 YYREEE come from the germline V gene (reference sequence). CDR3 bases: TGTGCCAGCAGCTTGGGGGGAGGGAACACTGAAGCTTTCTTT. Its protein is CASSLGGGNTEAFF.

CDR3 region: CASSPPWRVGNNEQFF. The DNA for the CDR3 is TGTGCCAGCAGCCCACCCTGGAGGGTGGGAAACAATGAGCAGTTCTTC. The genes are TRBV7-9 and TRBJ2-1, with D tentatively TRBD2 (6 bases). V shed 5 bases and J shed 5 bases, with 19 bases lying between them. Germline assignment: CDR1 SEHNR and CDR2 FQNEAQ (reference sequence). The CDR3 contains 16 residues.

The V call is TRBV4-3, the J call TRBJ2-1, with 13 bases aligning to TRBD2. Germline assignment: CDR1 LGHNA and CDR2 YSLEER. This CDR3 region has 19 residues. V shed 0 bases, J shed 1 base, and the junction held 6 bases outside the gene matches. In nucleotides, the CDR3 is TGCGCCAGCAGCCAAGAATCACTAGCGGGGGGGCGGTCCTACAATGAGCAGTTCTTC. Its translation: CASSQESLAGGRSYNEQFF.

This clone has more than one count but fewer than ten. This rearrangement joins TRBV5-1 to TRBJ2-7; D is possibly TRBD1 (6 bases). Germline V CDR1 and CDR2: SGHRS, YFSETQ. The CDR3 loop spans 13 amino acids. The V gene lost 4 bases and the J gene lost 5 bases, with 13 bases spanning the gap. CDR3 in amino acids: CASSLTGINEQYF. The CDR3 DNA sequence: TGCGCCAGCAGCCTAACAGGGATCAACGAGCAGTACTTC.

The V gene is TRBV6-5, the J gene TRBJ1-6; D is undetermined. V was trimmed by 5 bases and J by 14 bases, leaving 13 bases between them. The CDR3 loop spans 12 amino acids. Per the germline V gene, CDR1 is MNHEY and CDR2 is SVGAGI. The CDR3 region is CASSRRSSALHF. CDR3 DNA sequence: TGTGCCAGCAGTCGCAGGAGTTCGGCCCTCCACTTT.

V gene TRBV19 combines with J gene TRBJ2-7, with a possible D match to TRBD1 (6 bases). Trimming shortened V by 4 bases and J by 1 base, and 11 bases separated the two germline ends. From germline, CDR1 is LNHDA and CDR2 SQIVND (reference sequence). This CDR3 contains 14 residues. CDR3 region: CASSTRQVSYEQYF. Here the CDR3 DNA reads TGTGCCAGTAGTACCAGACAGGTATCCTACGAGCAGTACTTC.

V gene TRBV6-6 combines with J gene TRBJ1-5; D may be TRBD1 (6 bases). This CDR3 comprises 14 residues. Germline V gene sequence: CDR1 MNHNY, CDR2 SVGAGI (reference sequence). V was cut by 6 bases and J by 4 bases, with 13 bases left in between. The CDR3 here is CASSTGTPNQPQHF. DNA for the CDR3: TGTGCCAGCAGCACCGGGACACCGAATCAGCCCCAGCATTTT.

This chain uses TRBV9 with TRBJ1-5; no reliable D call. This CDR3 spans 13 amino acids. Germline V gene sequence: CDR1 SGDLS, CDR2 YYNGEE. Trimming shortened V by 0 bases and J by 6 bases, and 7 bases separated the two germline ends. Here the CDR3 DNA reads TGTGCCAGCAGCGTAGAAATCGGTCAGCCCCAGCATTTT. This codes for CASSVEIGQPQHF.

This chain connects TRBV6-1 to TRBJ2-1, with 11 bases lining up with TRBD2. CDR1 and CDR2 (germline): MNHNS, SASEGT. The CDR3 runs 15 residues. V dropped 7 bases and J dropped 8; count of bases not matched to a gene: 10. CDR3 protein: CASILVAGGPDEQFF. CDR3 DNA sequence: TGTGCCAGCATTCTCGTAGCGGGAGGGCCTGATGAGCAGTTCTTC.

The CDR3: CASSTEGTGGDGYTF. CDR3 nucleotide sequence: TGTGCCAGCAGTACTGAGGGGACAGGGGGCGATGGCTACACCTTC. The chain is built from TRBV28 and TRBJ1-2, with 12 bases that match TRBD1. Per germline, CDR1 MDHEN and CDR2 SYDVKM. J gave up 6 bases and V 5 bases, and 7 bases lay outside the gene matches. The CDR3 runs to 15 residues.

The V gene is TRBV10-3, the J gene TRBJ1-2; 7 bases match TRBD1. Germline V gene sequence: CDR1 ENHRY, CDR2 SYGVKD. This CDR3 contains 13 residues. Losses at the gene ends were 7 bases for V and 1 base for J; bases not matched to a gene: 3. CDR3: CAITWDSNYGYTF. CDR3 in DNA: TGTGCCATCACCTGGGACAGTAACTATGGCTACACCTTC.

In DNA form, the CDR3 reads TGTGCCAGCAGCGTAGCCGGGGGACATGTCACAGATACGCAGTATTTT. The encoded protein is CASSVAGGHVTDTQYF. The chain couples TRBV9 to TRBJ2-3, with D tentatively TRBD1 or TRBD2 (6 bases each). Germline CDR1 SGDLS, CDR2 YYNGEE. Deletions cut 0 bases from V and 2 bases from J, with 13 bases between. The CDR3 contains 16 residues. The whole variable domain, remainder taken from reference TRBV9 and TRBJ2-3, is DSGVTQTPKHLITATGQRVTLRCSPRSGDLSVYWYQQSLDQGLQFLIQYYNGEERAKGNILERFSAQQFPDLHSELNLSSLELGDSALYFCASSVAGGHVTDTQYFGPGTRLTVL.

The rearrangement links TRBV30 to TRBJ2-6; D ambiguous. Germline V lookup: CDR1 GTSNPN, CDR2 SVGIG (reference sequence). The V end was cut by 4 bases, the J end by 0 bases, with 7 bases between. The CDR3 is 14 residues long. The CDR3 loop reads CAWTGDSGANVLTF. In DNA form, the CDR3 reads TGTGCCTGGACAGGTGACTCTGGGGCCAACGTCCTGACTTTC.

CDR3 in amino acids: CASSLGGTPYEQYF. The CDR3 bases are TGTGCCAGCAGCTTGGGGGGGACACCCTACGAGCAGTACTTC. V is TRBV5-4 and J is TRBJ2-7; a weak D match, TRBD1 (6 bases). With 0 bases removed from V and 2 bases from J, the gap between germline ends came to 9 bases. This CDR3 comprises 14 residues. CDR1 SGHNT and CDR2 YYREEE come from the germline V gene (reference sequence).

The genes are TRBV15 and TRBJ2-1; a possible D gene is TRBD2 (5 bases). The germline V gene has CDR1 LNHNV and CDR2 YYDKDF (reference sequence). This CDR3 has 14 residues. Trimming removed 5 bases from V and 3 bases from J, with 11 bases in between. The DNA for the CDR3 is TGTGCCACCAGCGTACTAGGGAGCTACAATGAGCAGTTCTTC. Its translation: CATSVLGSYNEQFF.

The genes are TRBV7-2 and TRBJ2-5; TRBD2 matches at 7 bases. The CDR3 runs 14 residues. The V gene end was trimmed by 5 bases and the J gene end by 4 bases; junction bases not matched to a gene: 7. CDR1 is SGHTA and CDR2 is FQGNSA in the germline V gene. CDR3 nucleotide sequence: TGTGCCAGCAGCCGGCGGGCGGGGGTAGAGACCCAGTACTTC. Translating gives CASSRRAGVETQYF.